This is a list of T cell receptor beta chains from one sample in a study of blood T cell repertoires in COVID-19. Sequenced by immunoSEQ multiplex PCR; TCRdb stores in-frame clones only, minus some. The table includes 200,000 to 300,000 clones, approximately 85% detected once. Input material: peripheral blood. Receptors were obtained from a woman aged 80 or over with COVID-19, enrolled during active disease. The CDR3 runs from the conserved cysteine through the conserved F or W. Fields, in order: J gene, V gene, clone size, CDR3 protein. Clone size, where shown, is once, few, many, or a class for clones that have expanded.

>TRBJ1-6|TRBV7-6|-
CASSPQGAWYSPLHF
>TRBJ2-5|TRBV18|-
CASSPSRLSETQYF
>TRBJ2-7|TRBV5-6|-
CASSLSTGAASF
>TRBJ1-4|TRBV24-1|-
CATSDEGGKLFF
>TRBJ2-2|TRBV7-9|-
CASDQGGNTGELFF
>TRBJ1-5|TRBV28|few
CASSSGTGSQPQHF
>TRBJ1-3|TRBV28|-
CASSLFRTTGNTIYF
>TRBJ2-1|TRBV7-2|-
CASSLGWQGNEQFF
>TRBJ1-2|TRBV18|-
CASSPQGNYGYTF
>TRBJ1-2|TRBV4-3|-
CASSQDVTGGSSGYTF
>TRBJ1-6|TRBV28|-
CASSLGLGRNSPLHF
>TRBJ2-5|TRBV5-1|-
CASSKDRSEAQYF
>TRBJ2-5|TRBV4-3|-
CASSQASQQETQYF
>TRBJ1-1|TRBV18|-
CASFWTGITEAFF
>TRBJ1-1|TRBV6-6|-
CASSPGQGRGTEAFF
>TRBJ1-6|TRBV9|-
CASSGGSAPLHF
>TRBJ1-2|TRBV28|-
CASTQVGAAGGYGYTF
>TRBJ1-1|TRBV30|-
CAWRAQGTEAFF
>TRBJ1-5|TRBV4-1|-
CASSQGGGGNQPQHF
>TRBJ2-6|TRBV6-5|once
CASRQGGTGANVLTF
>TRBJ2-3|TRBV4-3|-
CASSQETGTDTQYF
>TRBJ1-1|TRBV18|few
CASSPTAGVEAFF
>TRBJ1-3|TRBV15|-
CATSRDRVSGNTIYF
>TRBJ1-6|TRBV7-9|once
CASRTGGDSPLHF
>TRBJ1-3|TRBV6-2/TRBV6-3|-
CASSYGPGNTIYF
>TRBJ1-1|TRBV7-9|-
CASSLVSGTEAFF
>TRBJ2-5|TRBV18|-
CASSPGLGLAEEETQYF